This T cell receptor (beta chain) emerged from a study of CD8 T cells in Susac syndrome. Reverse transcription of roughly 0.5 to 1 ug RNA was performed with random hexamers. With immunoSEQ multiplex PCR, TCR beta CDR3 was amplified across 54 Vbeta and 13 Jbeta. Using its own MiXCR run on the immunoSEQ multiplex PCR reads, TCRdb lists one record per CDR3 protein. This table has fewer than 85,000 distinct CDR3 sequences, around 94% appearing once. Germline CDR1 is SGHTA and CDR2 is FQGNSA. The CDR3 is 12 residues long. Trimming left V 3 bases short and J 0 bases short, with 1 base between. This clonotype has just a few counts. Sequencing targeted TCR beta in blood CD8+ and CD4+ T cells. The authors negatively isolated CD8+ and CD4+ T cells and FACS-enriched TEMRA cells.

The sample comprised CD8+ T cells from PBMCs. This chain joins TRBV7-2 and TRBJ2-3, with D hard to call. This TCR came from a human donor with Susac syndrome. The CDR3 DNA is TGTGCCAGCAGCTTGAGCACAGATACGCAGTATTTT. Translating gives CASSLSTDTQYF.